Each of the 30 T cell receptor beta chains below was sequenced from the same sample in a study of blood T cell repertoires in COVID-19. The protocol was immunoSEQ multiplex PCR, while the TCRdb copy is restricted to in-frame clones and leaves out a portion. The sample carries 200,000 to 300,000 clones, 65% to 90% recorded once. The sequencing input was peripheral blood. The receptors were sampled from a man in his forties who had recovered from COVID-19.

V gene TRBV4-3 combines with J gene TRBJ1-2, with 11 bases aligning to TRBD1. After removal of 0 bases from V and 7 bases from J, the junction contained 13 bases not matched to a gene. The germline CDR1 and CDR2 sequences are LGHNA and YSLEER. The CDR3 is made up of 18 amino acids. The CDR3 here is CASSQDVGQGAILVGYTF. The CDR3 DNA reads as TGCGCCAGCAGCCAAGATGTAGGACAGGGGGCGATTTTGGTTGGCTACACCTTC.

The V call is TRBV27, the J call TRBJ2-7; 10 bases are a match to TRBD1. After removal of 6 bases from V and 0 bases from J, the junction contained 11 bases not matched to a gene. From germline, CDR1 is MNHEY and CDR2 SMNVEV (reference sequence). The CDR3 length is 17 residues. The DNA of the CDR3 is TGTGCCAGCAGCCCATCTTATGGGGACAGGGGCTCCTACGAGCAGTACTTC. Encoded protein: CASSPSYGDRGSYEQYF.

This sequence joins TRBV30 and TRBJ1-2; 10 bases match TRBD1. The CDR3 length is 15 residues. Germline V CDR1 and CDR2: GTSNPN, SVGIG (reference sequence). After removal of 2 bases from V and 2 bases from J, the junction contained 5 bases not matched to a gene. The CDR3 nucleotides read TGTGCCTGGAGTCCGGACAGGGGGGACAACTATGGCTACACCTTC. Translated, it gives CAWSPDRGDNYGYTF.

The chain links TRBV12-3 or TRBV12-4 to TRBJ2-2, with D uncertain. With 3 bases removed from V and 6 bases from J, the gap between germline ends came to 8 bases. The CDR3 has 13 amino acids. The CDR3 reads CASSFLPAGELFF. The CDR3 region has the DNA TGTGCCAGCAGTTTCCTCCCCGCCGGGGAGCTGTTTTTT.

The chain couples TRBV5-1 to TRBJ1-3, with 7 bases identical to TRBD1. V shed 4 bases, J shed 0 bases, and the junction held 7 bases outside the gene matches. CDR1 is SGHRS, CDR2 YFSETQ, per germline. The CDR3 totals 16 residues. CDR3 sequence (DNA): TGCGCCAGCAGCCCGGGACAGACAAGCTCTGGAAACACCATATATTTT. Protein sequence: CASSPGQTSSGNTIYF.

The chain has TRBV27 and TRBJ2-7, with TRBD1 as a possible D gene (6 bases). This CDR3 is 15 amino acids long. Germline V gene lookup returns CDR1 MNHEY and CDR2 SMNVEV (reference sequence). Trimming shortened V by 2 bases and J by 4 bases, and 15 bases separated the two germline ends. CDR3 region: CASSLQLQGRYEQYF. The CDR3 bases are TGTGCCAGCAGTTTACAGCTTCAGGGGAGATACGAGCAGTACTTC.

In this sample, this clone turned up once. The CDR3 region is CASSQDSRGFIYEQFF. As DNA, the CDR3 is TGTGCCAGCAGCCAAGATTCCAGGGGATTTATCTATGAGCAGTTCTTC. The rearrangement uses TRBV14 and TRBJ2-1, with a possible D match to TRBD1 (6 bases). CDR3 length: 16 residues. Germline loops: CDR1 SGHDN, CDR2 FVKESK. V was pared by 0 bases and J by 8 bases, with 17 bases between.

This clone was recorded once. The rearrangement links TRBV30 to TRBJ2-7; TRBD1 matches 7 bases. Unmatched junction bases numbered 9, after V lost 0 bases and J lost 7 bases. Germline V gives CDR1 GTSNPN, CDR2 SVGIG (reference sequence). CDR3 length: 14 residues. Here the CDR3 DNA reads TGTGCCTGGAGTGTTACTACAGGGGTGTTGGAGCAGTACTTC. Translating it yields CAWSVTTGVLEQYF.

This chain joins TRBV30 and TRBJ1-6; D is uncertain. V lost 2 bases and J 8 bases, leaving 13 bases between the germline ends. The CDR3 length is 14 residues. The germline CDR1 and CDR2 sequences are GTSNPN and SVGIG (reference sequence). DNA for the CDR3: TGTGCCTGGAGTTCCGCTCCGGAGGATTCACCCCTCCACTTT. Translated: CAWSSAPEDSPLHF.

This chain uses TRBV9 with TRBJ2-1; TRBD2 agrees at 10 bases. Germline V gives CDR1 SGDLS, CDR2 YYNGEE. With 5 bases clipped from V and 5 bases from J, the junction kept 7 bases outside the gene matches. The CDR3 is 15 residues long. CDR3 in amino acids: CASSASLAGNNEQFF. Written as DNA, the CDR3 is TGTGCCAGCAGTGCCTCACTAGCGGGGAACAATGAGCAGTTCTTC.

The rearrangement uses TRBV29-1 and TRBJ1-5; no clear D. This CDR3 contains 12 residues. V gave up 7 bases and J gave up 3 bases, with 10 bases separating them. Germline V gene data show CDR1 as SQVTM and CDR2 as ANQGSEA. In DNA form, the CDR3 reads TGCAGCGCCGGTAGTTACAATCAGCCCCAGCATTTT. Its translation is CSAGSYNQPQHF. Complete variable domain (other parts from reference TRBV29-1 and TRBJ1-5): SAVISQKPSRDICQRGTSLTIQCQVDSQVTMMFWYRQQPGQSLTLIATANQGSEATYESGFVIDKFPISRPNLTFSTLTVSNMSPEDSSIYLCSAGSYNQPQHFGDGTRLSIL.

The chain joins TRBV12-3 or TRBV12-4 to TRBJ2-2; D unclear. There are 13 residues in the CDR3. The ends were cut back, 5 bases at V and 6 bases at J, with 10 bases in the middle. CDR3 sequence: CASSTLVSGELFF. As DNA, the CDR3 is TGTGCCAGCAGTACTCTCGTCTCCGGGGAGCTGTTTTTT.

The gene calls are TRBV10-3 and TRBJ2-2; D possibly corresponds to TRBD2 (5 bases). Germline CDR1 and CDR2: ENHRY and SYGVKD. The V and J ends lost 5 bases and 5 bases respectively, with 15 bases between them. The CDR3 spans 15 residues. Written as DNA, the CDR3 is TGTGCCATCAGTTTACTAGGAGACTTAACCGGGGAGCTGTTTTTT. Translating gives CAISLLGDLTGELFF.

The rearrangement uses TRBV18 and TRBJ1-4; D remains unclear. Germline V gives CDR1 KGHSH, CDR2 LQKENI. The CDR3 runs 12 residues. The ends were cut back, 4 bases at V and 4 bases at J, with 4 bases in the middle. The CDR3 nucleotides are TGTGCCAGCTCACGACTTAATGAAAAACTGTTTTTT. Its translation: CASSRLNEKLFF.

The gene calls are TRBV6-5 and TRBJ2-3, with D possibly TRBD1 on 5 matching bases. V was cut by 7 bases and J by 0 bases, with 8 bases left in between. CDR3 length: 13 amino acids. Germline V gene data show CDR1 as MNHEY and CDR2 as SVGAGI. For the CDR3, the DNA is TGTGCCAGCACCGACAGTAGCACAGATACGCAGTATTTT. It codes for CASTDSSTDTQYF.

The V and J genes are TRBV2 and TRBJ2-7; no reliable D call. The V end was cut by 5 bases, the J end by 3 bases, with 5 bases between. The CDR3 totals 11 residues. Germline V gene sequence: CDR1 SNHLY, CDR2 FYNNEI. The CDR3 region has the DNA TGTGCCAGCAGTCCTAGCTACGAGCAGTACTTC. This encodes CASSPSYEQYF.

The chain couples TRBV5-1 to TRBJ1-4; TRBD1 aligns across 7 bases. The CDR3 runs 13 residues. The V gene end was trimmed by 3 bases and the J gene end by 12 bases; junction bases not matched to a gene: 8. Germline V gene data show CDR1 as SGHRS and CDR2 as YFSETQ. CDR3 in DNA: TGCGCCAGCAGCTCCGACCCGGGACAGCAACTGTTTTTT. Residues: CASSSDPGQQLFF.

In nucleotides, the CDR3 is TGCAGCGTTCTTCCGGTCACAGATACGCAGTATTTT. This gives the protein CSVLPVTDTQYF. The rearrangement joins TRBV29-1 to TRBJ2-3; no clear D gene. Germline values: CDR1 SQVTM, CDR2 ANQGSEA. V lost 5 bases and J lost 2, with 8 bases in between. CDR3 length: 12 residues.

The rearrangement uses TRBV3-1 (or the pseudogene TRBV3-2) and TRBJ1-1; 7 bases align to TRBD1. CDR3 length: 15 amino acids. From germline, CDR1 is LGHDT and CDR2 YNNKEL (reference sequence). With 1 base clipped from V and 4 bases from J, the junction kept 6 bases outside the gene matches. The CDR3 region is CASSQGRTGATEAFF. CDR3 coding DNA: TGTGCCAGCAGCCAAGGGCGTACAGGGGCCACTGAAGCTTTCTTT.

The chain links TRBV5-8 to TRBJ2-7; maybe TRBD1 (6 bases). CDR3 size: 12 residues. Looked up from germline, CDR1 is SGHTS and CDR2 is YDEGEE. The CDR3 DNA sequence: TGTGCGGACCGGGACATCGCCTACGAGCAGTACTTC. The encoded protein is CADRDIAYEQYF.

The J gene is TRBJ2-5, the V gene TRBV6-1; TRBD2 matches at 8 bases. The J segment lost 1 base and the V segment lost 2 bases, leaving 6 bases of the junction unmatched. The germline V gene has CDR1 MNHNS and CDR2 SASEGT. This CDR3 comprises 16 residues. CDR3 sequence (DNA): TGTGCCAGCAGTGAATGGTCCGGGACTAGCCAAGAGACCCAGTACTTC. It translates to CASSEWSGTSQETQYF.

The chain uses TRBV7-2 and TRBJ1-6; 8 bases map to TRBD1. The V gene end was trimmed by 1 base and the J gene end by 2 bases; junction bases not matched to a gene: 7. This CDR3 has 18 amino acids. Germline CDR1 SGHTA, CDR2 FQGNSA. For the CDR3, the DNA is TGTGCCAGCAGCTTAGTCGGCGAGACAGGGGCCTATAATTCACCCCTCCACTTT. This gives the protein CASSLVGETGAYNSPLHF.

This rearrangement joins TRBV2 to TRBJ1-1, with TRBD1 matching 8 bases. CDR3 size: 14 residues. The germline gives CDR1 SNHLY, CDR2 FYNNEI. V lost 6 bases, J lost 1 base, and 4 bases stayed unmatched. The CDR3 DNA is TGTGCCAGCAGAACACAGGGGGGGAACACTGAAGCTTTCTTT. It is translated as CASRTQGGNTEAFF.

The rearrangement joins TRBV7-9 to TRBJ2-1, with 10 bases that match TRBD2. The V gene's germline CDR1 is SEHNR and CDR2 FQNEAQ (reference sequence). This CDR3 contains 17 residues. V lost 4 bases and J lost 7; bases outside the gene matches: 13. The CDR3 nucleotides read TGTGCCAGCAGCTATCACTCCGGGACTAGCGATCGAAATGAGCAGTTCTTC. This codes for CASSYHSGTSDRNEQFF.

This clone was seen a single time. The genes are TRBV28 and TRBJ2-3; tentatively, D is TRBD2 (6 bases). The CDR3 has 19 amino acids. The germline V gene encodes CDR1 MDHEN and CDR2 SYDVKM. V was trimmed by 5 bases and J by 4 bases, leaving 28 bases between them. CDR3 protein: CASSELAESGGTLPDTQYF. The CDR3 DNA follows: TGTGCCAGCAGTGAACTCGCCGAGAGTGGGGGGACGTTGCCAGATACGCAGTATTTT.

The genes are TRBV4-1 and TRBJ2-1, with D possibly being TRBD2 (5 bases). V lost 3 bases and J 8 bases, leaving 20 bases between the germline ends. CDR3 length equals 16 residues. Germline values: CDR1 MGHRA, CDR2 YSYEKL. The CDR3 DNA reads TGCGCCAGCAGCCACGGATTGGCGGCCGGGATTTATGAGCAGTTCTTC. This gives the protein CASSHGLAAGIYEQFF.

The V and J genes are TRBV11-2 and TRBJ2-1, with 13 positions matching TRBD2. Germline assignment: CDR1 SGHAT and CDR2 FQNNGV. V shed 4 bases, J shed 8 bases, and the junction held 5 bases outside the gene matches. CDR3 length equals 15 residues. This chain's CDR3 is CASSSKGLAGDEQFF. The DNA for the CDR3 is TGTGCCAGCAGCTCGAAAGGACTAGCGGGGGATGAGCAGTTCTTC.

In its sample, this clone was seen a few times. This chain joins TRBV10-3 and TRBJ1-6; D is uncertain. The V end lost 0 bases, the J end lost 0 bases, and 9 bases lay between the germline ends. Germline V lookup: CDR1 ENHRY, CDR2 SYGVKD. CDR3 length: 17 residues. The CDR3 coding sequence is TGTGCCATCAGTGAGTCGAAGGGAGGCTCCTATAATTCACCCCTCCACTTT. This codes for CAISESKGGSYNSPLHF.

DNA of the CDR3: TGCGCCAGCAGCTTGCAATCGACAGGGTCCGGGGAGCTGTTTTTT. Translated, it gives CASSLQSTGSGELFF. The chain carries TRBV5-1 and TRBJ2-2; 7 bases align to TRBD1. The CDR3 covers 15 residues. Germline lookup yields CDR1 SGHRS and CDR2 YFSETQ. J gave up 6 bases and V 1 base, and 6 bases lay outside the gene matches.

The rearrangement uses TRBV11-2 and TRBJ1-1, with D uncertain. The CDR3 loop spans 16 amino acids. V was trimmed by 9 bases and J by 2 bases, leaving 22 bases between them. Per the germline V gene, CDR1 is SGHAT and CDR2 is FQNNGV. The CDR3 region is CASQLRGGILNTEAFF. DNA for the CDR3: TGTGCCAGTCAACTGCGGGGAGGGATTTTAAACACTGAAGCTTTCTTT.